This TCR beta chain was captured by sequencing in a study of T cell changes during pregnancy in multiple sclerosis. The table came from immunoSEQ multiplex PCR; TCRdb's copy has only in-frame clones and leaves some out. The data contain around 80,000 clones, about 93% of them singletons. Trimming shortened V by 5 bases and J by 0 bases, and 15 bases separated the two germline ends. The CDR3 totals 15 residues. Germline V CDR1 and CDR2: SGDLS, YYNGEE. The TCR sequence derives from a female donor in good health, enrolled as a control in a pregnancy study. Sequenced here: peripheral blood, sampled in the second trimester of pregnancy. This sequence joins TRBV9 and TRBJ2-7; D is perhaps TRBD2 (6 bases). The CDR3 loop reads CASSDDSGFSYEQYF. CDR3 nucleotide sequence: TGTGCCAGCAGTGATGATAGCGGATTCTCCTACGAGCAGTACTTC.